This T cell receptor beta chain was observed in a study of blood T cell repertoires in COVID-19 (dated by TCRdb to 2020 to 2021). Background on the whole study: The collaborator samples originated in the United States, Italy and Spain and spanned the acute and convalescent phases of COVID-19. The prospective study material was composed of cDNA or gDNA derived from T cells, B-cell-depleted T cells, or PBMCs. Subjects who had been exposed to COVID-19, were actively infected with it, or had recovered from it provided the deeply sampled blood TCRbeta repertoires that made up the dataset. The repertoires were made available in a free public database intended to serve as a resource for research on the immune response to SARS-CoV-2. Samples came from the ongoing ImmuneRACE study (first 160 participants) plus 1,254 subjects from 6 global collaborators. The sample metadata nearly always contained a de-identified subject ID, COVID-19 status, age in years and sex. Where HLA class I and class II types were available, the types were taken from metadata supplied by the sample provider, not from assay-based typing. Study-level results and caveats: The amount of clinical and demographic metadata varied by source and participant and was provided uncurated.

In Seattle, one collaborating source enrolled patients while the infection was active and tracked those patients longitudinally over the course of disease. Whole blood was collected in K2EDTA tubes by collaborating institutions according to the institutions' own protocols. For TCRbeta analysis, collaborators shipped samples as frozen whole blood, isolated PBMCs, or DNA extracted from either of those sample types. The immunoSEQ Assay, a bias-controlled multiplex PCR, was used to amplify TCRbeta CDR3 regions from genomic DNA. Regarding the original processing steps: The number of nucleated cells in each sample was estimated by amplification of reference gene primers within the assay. Sequence reads were collapsed and filtered to measure the absolute abundance of every unique TCRbeta CDR3 rearrangement. For each sample, productive Simpson clonality was calculated by taking the square root of Simpson's diversity index across productive rearrangements. Drawn from immuneACCESS, this table holds only the in-frame rearrangements with V and J called that TCRdb kept. Clones are partly lost; checked studies trace under half to an unresolved V gene and leave the rest unexplained. That table supplies the V and J calls and clone size; D and trimming were determined from the DNA. The table for this sample lists about 170,000 clones; roughly 90% of them were counted only once. The ten largest make up 9.5% to 13% of the sample.

On this clone itself: Which antigen it targets is not known. No quality values exist for individual bases; no much larger clone is one base distant.

The CDR3 runs 13 amino acids, cysteine and phenylalanine included. Kept here is only the CDR3 DNA, which spans 39 bases and is read in frame from base 1. The germline V gene encodes CDR1 GTSNPN and CDR2 SVGIG (reference sequence). Trimming removed 3 bases from V and 9 bases from J, leaving 14 bases between the germline ends. The TCR originated in a woman aged 55-70 years with COVID-19, enrolled during active disease. The rearrangement combines TRBV30 with TRBJ1-4, and TRBD1 may be the D gene, going by 5 matching bases. Sequencing was done on a sample of peripheral blood. The CDR3 has the sequence CAWRIPPGQKLFF. The nucleotides are TGTGCCTGGAGGATACCTCCAGGGCAAAAACTGTTTTTT. With the portions outside the CDR3 filled from the reference TRBV30 and TRBJ1-4 genes, the complete variable region becomes SQTIHQWPATLVQPVGSPLSLECTVEGTSNPNLYWYRQAAGRGLQLLFYSVGIGQISSEVPQNLSASRPQDRQFILSSKKLLLSDSGFYLCAWRIPPGQKLFFGSGTQLSVL.